This T cell receptor (beta chain) emerged from a study of CD8 T cells in ankylosing spondylitis. Overall study findings and caveats: A motif of 7 to 9 highly homologous TCR beta variants was seen as apparently characteristic of ankylosing spondylitis blood.

Each TCR beta library was made by quantitative 5'-RACE that incorporated molecular barcodes. TCRdb ran MiXCR on the 5' RACE reads and lists one entry per CDR3 protein. The profile shows tens of thousands of distinct CDR3 sequences, roughly 6.2% of them singletons. Concerning this clonotype itself: As yet, its antigen is unknown.

Trimming took off 4 bases at V and 8 bases at J, with 19 bases between the two ends. CDR1 SGHTS and CDR2 YDEGEE come from the germline V gene. The CDR3 runs 15 residues. This chain uses TRBV5-8 with TRBJ2-1, with TRBD1 as a possible D gene (6 bases). Sequenced sample: synovial fluid, either unsorted or a sorted T cell fraction (not recorded which). This clonotype originated in a male donor with ankylosing spondylitis. The CDR3 coding sequence is TGTGCCAGCAGCAGGCGAGGGGGAGTTAGGCATGAGCAGTTCTTC. Its protein is CASSRRGGVRHEQFF.